One and the same sample provided the 31 T cell receptor beta chains below, sequenced in a study of identifying expanded T cells in peripheral blood. The method was immunoSEQ multiplex PCR; TCRdb's version includes in-frame clones alone and lacks a portion of them. In the table there are approximately 58,000 clones, approximately 90% of which are singletons. The sample taken for sequencing was blood. The receptor set was obtained from a person aged 18 to 75 in good health.

This clone was detected a few times. The chain uses TRBV29-1 and TRBJ1-1, with TRBD1 as a possible D gene (5 bases). Trimming removed 4 bases from V and 4 bases from J, with 13 bases in between. This CDR3 comprises 13 residues. Germline-derived CDR1 and CDR2 are SQVTM and ANQGSEA. DNA of the CDR3: TGCAGCGTTGGGGGGGATTCGGGCACTGAAGCTTTCTTT. Amino acids: CSVGGDSGTEAFF.

The rearrangement links TRBV6-5 to TRBJ1-2; 7 nucleotides match TRBD1. The CDR3 has 13 amino acids. CDR1 MNHEY and CDR2 SVGAGI come from the germline V gene. V gave up 2 bases and J gave up 8 bases; unmatched junction bases: 5. The CDR3 region is CASSYRDRGGYTF. The CDR3, as DNA: TGTGCCAGCAGTTACCGGGACAGAGGAGGCTACACCTTC.

The chain has TRBV7-2 and TRBJ1-1; 7 bases are a match to TRBD1. J gave up 11 bases and V 4 bases, and 13 bases lay outside the gene matches. The V gene's germline CDR1 is SGHTA and CDR2 FQGNSA. This CDR3 is 14 amino acids long. CDR3 loop: CASSSDSGTGAAFF. CDR3 bases: TGTGCCAGCAGCTCCGATAGTGGAACAGGGGCGGCTTTCTTT. Using reference TRBV7-2 and TRBJ1-1 for the parts outside the CDR3, the full variable domain is GAGVSQSPSNKVTEKGKDVELRCDPISGHTALYWYRQSLGQGLEFLIYFQGNSAPDKSGLPSDRFSAERTGGSVSTLTIQRTQQEDSAVYLCASSSDSGTGAAFFGQGTRLTVV.

This clone showed up just once. The CDR3 sequence is CAWSPEGRGYTF. In DNA, the CDR3 is TGTGCCTGGAGTCCCGAGGGACGGGGCTACACCTTC. The chain carries TRBV30 and TRBJ1-2; tentative D call: TRBD1 (5 bases). Between the trimmed V and J ends, which lost 2 bases and 8 bases, there was a span of 12 bases. The CDR3 is made up of 12 amino acids. In germline, CDR1 is GTSNPN, CDR2 SVGIG (reference sequence).

The CDR3 nucleotides read TGTGCCAGCAGCGTAGAAGGGGGAGGCAAAAACATTCAGTACTTC. Translation gives CASSVEGGGKNIQYF. V gene TRBV9 combines with J gene TRBJ2-4; TRBD1 or TRBD2 may be the D gene (6 bases each). Trimming removed 0 bases at V and 3 bases at J, with 10 bases between. Germline V gene data show CDR1 as SGDLS and CDR2 as YYNGEE. This CDR3 spans 15 amino acids.

This clone was picked up one time. The V call is TRBV2, the J call TRBJ1-5; D gene unclear. The CDR3 loop spans 15 amino acids. CDR1 is SNHLY and CDR2 is FYNNEI in the germline V gene. V lost 0 bases and J 0 bases, leaving 6 bases between the germline ends. In DNA, the CDR3 is TGTGCCAGCAGTGAAGCGCTTAATAGCAATCAGCCCCAGCATTTT. This codes for CASSEALNSNQPQHF.

Here the CDR3 reads CASSGQGAGELFF. As DNA, the CDR3 is TGTGCCAGCAGTGGACAGGGGGCCGGGGAGCTGTTTTTT. This chain links TRBV25-1 with TRBJ2-2; TRBD1 matches at 9 bases. The V and J ends lost 4 bases and 6 bases, in that order; junction bases with no gene match: 0. Per germline, CDR1 MGHDK and CDR2 SYGVNS. The CDR3 has 13 amino acids.

This rearrangement joins TRBV5-1 to TRBJ1-1; D ambiguous. The V gene's germline CDR1 is SGHRS and CDR2 YFSETQ. V lost 6 bases to trimming and J lost 1 base, with 13 bases between them. The CDR3 sequence is 14 residues long. In DNA form, the CDR3 reads TGCGCCAGCACCAAAACGATCGGGAACACTGAAGCTTTCTTT. Translated, it gives CASTKTIGNTEAFF.

The V call is TRBV4-2, the J call TRBJ2-7, with 7 bases fitting TRBD1. J lost 5 bases, V lost 4 bases, and 11 bases had no gene match. CDR1 is LGHNA and CDR2 is YNFKEQ in the germline V gene. CDR3 length: 15 residues. DNA for the CDR3: TGTGCCAGCAGCCGTCAAAACAGGGGTGGGAACGAGCAGTACTTC. This gives the protein CASSRQNRGGNEQYF.

A note on this clone: The sample contains more than one DNA sequence encoding this CDR3. This chain joins TRBV27 and TRBJ1-2; D perhaps matches TRBD1 (5 bases). Trimming shortened V by 5 bases and J by 6 bases, and 13 bases separated the two germline ends. Germline lookup yields CDR1 MNHEY and CDR2 SMNVEV (reference sequence). This CDR3 contains 13 residues. The CDR3: CASSTFRGDGYTF. In DNA form, the CDR3 reads TGTGCCAGCAGTACTTTTAGGGGTGATGGCTACACCTTC.

The gene calls are TRBV19 and TRBJ2-1; D unresolved. V dropped 5 bases and J dropped 0 bases, with 11 bases sitting between them. CDR3 size: 15 residues. Germline CDR1 LNHDA, CDR2 SQIVND (reference sequence). CDR3 sequence: CASSSTGNSYNEQFF. CDR3 DNA: TGTGCCAGTAGTTCGACTGGCAACTCCTACAATGAGCAGTTCTTC.

This clone has just one count. The CDR3 nucleotides read TGCGCCAGCAGCCGCCTCGAAGCCTCTGGAAACACCATATATTTT. Translation gives CASSRLEASGNTIYF. The chain uses TRBV4-1 and TRBJ1-3; D call uncertain. CDR3 length equals 15 residues. Trimming took 4 bases from V and 0 from J, leaving 10 bases between them. Germline V lookup: CDR1 MGHRA, CDR2 YSYEKL.

The sample holds one count of this clone. This chain links TRBV4-2 with TRBJ1-2, with TRBD1 matching over 9 bases. Looked up from germline, CDR1 is LGHNA and CDR2 is YNFKEQ. The CDR3 is 17 residues long. V was clipped by 5 bases and J by 7 bases; unmatched bases: 17. The CDR3 loop reads CASSDSETGGPRPGYTF. CDR3 nucleotides: TGTGCCAGCAGCGACTCAGAGACAGGGGGGCCGCGTCCTGGCTACACCTTC.

V and J are TRBV5-4 and TRBJ2-5; a possible D gene is TRBD1 (6 bases). CDR1 and CDR2 (germline): SGHNT, YYREEE (reference sequence). This CDR3 has 12 amino acids. V gave up 5 bases and J gave up 5 bases, with 10 bases separating them. CDR3: CASRGQGETQYF. The CDR3 nucleotides are TGTGCCAGCAGGGGCCAGGGGGAGACCCAGTACTTC.

J is TRBJ1-3 and V is TRBV7-9; D may be TRBD1 (5 bases). The CDR3 totals 12 residues. Germline CDR1 is SEHNR and CDR2 is FQNEAQ (reference sequence). Trimming removed 8 bases at V and 4 bases at J, with 9 bases between. As DNA, the CDR3 is TGTGCCAGCGGGGACGTGGGAAACACCATATATTTT. It translates to CASGDVGNTIYF.

The table lists this clone with a count of one. The rearrangement links TRBV18 to TRBJ2-7; possible D gene TRBD2, 6 bases. The CDR3 is 15 amino acids. Trimming pared 1 base from V and 6 bases from J, leaving 16 bases between. Per germline, CDR1 KGHSH and CDR2 LQKENI. The CDR3 sequence is CASSPLFPGTGEQYF. The CDR3 DNA is TGTGCCAGCTCACCACTTTTTCCAGGGACTGGCGAGCAGTACTTC.

The chain links TRBV7-2 to TRBJ2-7, with TRBD2 identical over 7 bases. V trimming: 3 bases; J trimming: 1 base; junction bases outside the gene matches: 6. Germline-derived CDR1 and CDR2 are SGHTA and FQGNSA. CDR3 length: 15 amino acids. DNA of the CDR3: TGTGCCAGCAGCTTCGCCACGGGGGGTTCCTACGAGCAGTACTTC. This translates into CASSFATGGSYEQYF.

This chain links TRBV28 with TRBJ1-2; the match to TRBD1 covers 9 bases. Trimming took 6 bases from V and 8 from J; bases not matched to a gene: 7. CDR3 length: 13 amino acids. Germline-derived CDR1 and CDR2 are MDHEN and SYDVKM. The CDR3 reads CASSLGTGIGYTF. The DNA of the CDR3 is TGTGCCAGCAGCCTAGGGACAGGGATCGGCTACACCTTC.

This rearrangement joins TRBV15 to TRBJ2-5; D is unresolved. V lost 0 bases and J lost 3, with 11 bases in between. CDR1 is LNHNV and CDR2 is YYDKDF in the germline V gene (reference sequence). The CDR3 spans 15 residues. The CDR3 nucleotides read TGTGCCACCAGCAGAGACCCCCTCGGAGAAGAGACCCAGTACTTC. This translates into CATSRDPLGEETQYF.

The genes are TRBV4-3 and TRBJ2-2, with D hard to call. The germline V gene has CDR1 LGHNA and CDR2 YSLEER. V lost 1 base to trimming and J lost 5 bases, with 8 bases between them. There are 14 residues in the CDR3. CDR3 loop: CASSQVSGTGELFF. Here the CDR3 DNA reads TGCGCCAGCAGCCAAGTGTCCGGGACCGGGGAGCTGTTTTTT.

J is TRBJ1-5 and V is TRBV6-6, with 12 bases that match TRBD1. CDR1 is MNHNY, CDR2 SVGAGI, per germline (reference sequence). CDR3 length: 16 amino acids. The J segment lost 2 bases and the V segment lost 5 bases, leaving 4 bases of the junction unmatched. CDR3 residues: CASSPGQGARNQPQHF. The CDR3 nucleotides are TGTGCCAGCAGTCCGGGACAGGGGGCTCGCAATCAGCCCCAGCATTTT.

The V call is TRBV6-5, the J call TRBJ2-7, with D possibly TRBD1 on 5 matching bases. V was cut by 2 bases and J by 4 bases, with 9 bases left in between. The CDR3 contains 13 residues. Germline V CDR1 and CDR2: MNHEY, SVGAGI. CDR3 amino acids: CASSYRQYYEQYF. The CDR3 nucleotides are TGTGCCAGCAGTTACCGACAGTATTACGAGCAGTACTTC.

CDR3 region: CSAQGQAGTGELFF. DNA of the CDR3: TGCAGCGCCCAGGGGCAGGCGGGCACCGGGGAGCTGTTTTTT. V gene TRBV29-1 combines with J gene TRBJ2-2; maybe TRBD1 (6 bases). The germline V and J ends were trimmed by 7 bases and 4 bases, with 16 bases remaining between them. CDR3 size: 14 residues. Germline-derived CDR1 and CDR2 are SQVTM and ANQGSEA.

This clone showed up just once. As DNA, the CDR3 is TGTGCCACCAGCCCGACGGCGGCAGGCCCAGCAGAAAAACTGTTTTTT. Translation gives CATSPTAAGPAEKLFF. V usage is TRBV15 and J usage is TRBJ1-4; no reliable D call. The CDR3 loop spans 16 amino acids. V lost 5 bases and J 8 bases, leaving 21 bases between the germline ends. CDR1 LNHNV and CDR2 YYDKDF come from the germline V gene (reference sequence).

This rearrangement joins TRBV7-2 to TRBJ2-2; unclear D gene. The CDR3 is 13 residues long. V lost 2 bases, J lost 6 bases, and 7 bases lay in between. Germline values: CDR1 SGHTA, CDR2 FQGNSA. The DNA for the CDR3 is TGTGCCAGCAGCTTAAGTGTTGCCGGGGAGCTGTTTTTT. This encodes CASSLSVAGELFF.

The J gene is TRBJ2-5, the V gene TRBV7-2, with a possible D match to TRBD2 (6 bases). The germline CDR1 and CDR2 sequences are SGHTA and FQGNSA. The CDR3 is 14 residues long. Trimming took 3 bases from V and 1 from J, leaving 9 bases between them. CDR3 nucleotide sequence: TGTGCCAGCAGCTTCGGTAGCGGCCAAGAGACCCAGTACTTC. Translating it yields CASSFGSGQETQYF.

V and J are TRBV7-2 and TRBJ2-5; D is unclear. V lost 1 base to trimming and J lost 3 bases, with 6 bases between them. Germline V gene data show CDR1 as SGHTA and CDR2 as FQGNSA. This CDR3 has 13 amino acids. The CDR3 is CASSLDPEETQYF. The CDR3 DNA follows: TGTGCCAGCAGCTTAGACCCGGAAGAGACCCAGTACTTC. The full variable domain, in which reference TRBV7-2 and TRBJ2-5 provide the parts outside the CDR3, is GAGVSQSPSNKVTEKGKDVELRCDPISGHTALYWYRQSLGQGLEFLIYFQGNSAPDKSGLPSDRFSAERTGGSVSTLTIQRTQQEDSAVYLCASSLDPEETQYFGPGTRLLVL.

The chain combines TRBV7-8 with TRBJ2-7, with 9 bases fitting TRBD1. The CDR3 is 16 amino acids. Germline CDR1 reads SGHVS; CDR2 reads FQNEAQ. Losses at the gene ends were 0 bases for V and 5 bases for J; bases not matched to a gene: 8. CDR3 amino acids: CASSLAFGTGYDEQYF. CDR3 nucleotides: TGTGCCAGCAGCTTAGCTTTCGGGACAGGGTATGACGAGCAGTACTTC.

The V gene is TRBV19, the J gene TRBJ1-5; TRBD1 agrees at 7 bases. J was trimmed by 5 bases and V by 4 bases; bases with no gene match: 11. Germline V lookup: CDR1 LNHDA, CDR2 SQIVND (reference sequence). The CDR3 extends over 16 amino acids. This CDR3 is CASSTSSGTEYQPQHF. DNA for the CDR3: TGTGCCAGTAGTACCTCGAGCGGGACAGAATATCAGCCCCAGCATTTT.

This chain joins TRBV9 and TRBJ2-6; TRBD2 matches at 9 bases. J was trimmed by 0 bases and V by 7 bases; bases with no gene match: 8. From germline, CDR1 is SGDLS and CDR2 YYNGEE. The length of the CDR3 is 17 residues. The CDR3, as DNA: TGTGCCAGCCGCGGGGGGGCGGGCTTCTCTGGGGCCAACGTCCTGACTTTC. This codes for CASRGGAGFSGANVLTF.

The V and J genes are TRBV7-9 and TRBJ2-5; D gene uncertain. V lost 5 bases and J lost 4, with 20 bases in between. There are 16 residues in the CDR3. The germline V gene encodes CDR1 SEHNR and CDR2 FQNEAQ (reference sequence). DNA of the CDR3: TGTGCCAGCAGCGAACGCTTTCTGGGTTTTGGAGAGACCCAGTACTTC. It is translated as CASSERFLGFGETQYF.